The 28 T cell receptor beta chains below were found in one sample sequenced in a study of T cell repertoires in cytomegalovirus infection. TCRdb ran MiXCR on the reads and lists one entry per CDR3 protein. The table includes about 150,000 distinct CDR3 sequences, 20% to 30% detected once. Sequenced: PBMCs. The receptors originated from a human donor in good health (CMV status not recorded). Some clones in this sample may be carry-over from other donors' samples.

V is TRBV2 and J is TRBJ2-7; 7 nucleotides line up with TRBD1. CDR1 is SNHLY and CDR2 is FYNNEI in the germline V gene. CDR3 length equals 12 residues. With 9 bases clipped from V and 2 bases from J, the junction kept 4 bases outside the gene matches. The CDR3 DNA is TGTGCCAGTTGGGACAGTACCTACGAGCAGTACTTC. It yields the protein CASWDSTYEQYF.

This clonotype was recorded a few times. The chain links TRBV28 to TRBJ2-7; D remains unclear. The V end was cut by 4 bases, the J end by 4 bases, with 14 bases between. This CDR3 comprises 14 residues. Germline V gene data show CDR1 as MDHEN and CDR2 as SYDVKM. DNA of the CDR3: TGTGCCAGCAGTTGGGGTCTGGGCGGATACGAGCAGTACTTC. The encoded protein is CASSWGLGGYEQYF.

This clonotype showed up many times. The V call is TRBV7-2, the J call TRBJ1-5, with 8 nucleotides matching TRBD1. The CDR3 runs to 16 residues. Unmatched junction bases numbered 6, after V lost 1 base and J lost 4 bases. Germline V gene data show CDR1 as SGHTA and CDR2 as FQGNSA. The CDR3 here is CASSLGNNRGNQPQHF. CDR3 DNA: TGTGCCAGCAGCTTAGGGAATAACAGGGGGAATCAGCCCCAGCATTTT.

At least ten counts were recorded for this clonotype. DNA for the CDR3: TGTGCCAGCACCAAGACCTACGAGCAGTACTTC. This codes for CASTKTYEQYF. The chain joins TRBV7-2 to TRBJ2-7; no reliable D call. Germline-derived CDR1 and CDR2 are SGHTA and FQGNSA. The CDR3 consists of 11 residues. The V end was cut by 7 bases, the J end by 2 bases, with 6 bases between.

The J gene is TRBJ1-1, the V gene TRBV20-1, with D perhaps TRBD1 (6 bases). This CDR3 has 16 residues. The germline V gene encodes CDR1 DFQATT and CDR2 SNEGSKA (reference sequence). The V end was cut by 0 bases, the J end by 0 bases, with 14 bases between. CDR3: CSARDGRGALNTEAFF. The CDR3, as DNA: TGCAGTGCTAGAGATGGTCGGGGGGCCCTGAACACTGAAGCTTTCTTT.

Ten or more counts support this clonotype. The chain employs TRBV7-2 and TRBJ2-3; the match to TRBD2 covers 14 bases. Germline V gene data show CDR1 as SGHTA and CDR2 as FQGNSA. The CDR3 extends over 19 amino acids. Unmatched junction bases numbered 14, after V lost 5 bases and J lost 4 bases. As DNA, the CDR3 is TGTGCCAGCAGCCCCTTCCTAGGGGGGACTAGCGGGGGACCAGATACGCAGTATTTT. This encodes CASSPFLGGTSGGPDTQYF.

This chain uses TRBV12-3 or TRBV12-4 with TRBJ2-5; D is unclear. CDR3 size: 16 residues. V lost 2 bases to trimming and J lost 1 base, with 14 bases between them. CDR3 nucleotides: TGTGCCAGCAGTTTAAGCTCGATCGGAAGCCAAGAGACCCAGTACTTC. Translated: CASSLSSIGSQETQYF.

In this sample, this clonotype turned up many times. This rearrangement joins TRBV7-2 to TRBJ2-7; D perhaps matches TRBD2 (5 bases). The germline gives CDR1 SGHTA, CDR2 FQGNSA. The CDR3 has 15 amino acids. V was pared by 1 base and J by 2 bases, with 12 bases between. CDR3 sequence reads: CASSLGPVGAYEQYF. The CDR3 DNA reads TGTGCCAGCAGCTTAGGACCAGTCGGGGCCTACGAGCAGTACTTC.

This clonotype is a singleton in its sample. A much larger clone is a single base away; this may be a read error. The CDR3 region is CSARWDDQETQYF. CDR3 coding DNA: TGCAGTGCTAGATGGGACGACCAAGAGACCCAGTACTTC. The V call is TRBV20-1, the J call TRBJ2-5; D assignment may be TRBD1 or TRBD2 (5 bases each). Germline V CDR1 and CDR2: DFQATT, SNEGSKA (reference sequence). The ends were cut back, 2 bases at V and 0 bases at J, with 7 bases in the middle. CDR3 length equals 13 residues.

The chain carries TRBV29-1 and TRBJ2-3; no clear D gene. V dropped 3 bases and J dropped 1 base, with 11 bases sitting between them. The germline gives CDR1 SQVTM, CDR2 ANQGSEA. The CDR3 loop spans 14 amino acids. The chain's CDR3 is CSVDHQRRTDTQYF. CDR3 DNA sequence: TGCAGCGTTGATCACCAGCGCCGCACAGATACGCAGTATTTT.

This clonotype appeared a few times. Written as DNA, the CDR3 is TGTGCCACTAAGACTGGGGGGGGGGCGCGATATGGCTACACCTTC. This encodes CATKTGGGARYGYTF. V gene TRBV28 combines with J gene TRBJ1-2, with D possibly matching TRBD1 (6 bases). The CDR3 is 15 residues long. Germline lookup yields CDR1 MDHEN and CDR2 SYDVKM. V lost 10 bases to trimming and J lost 5 bases, with 23 bases between them.

This clonotype showed up just a few times. The rearrangement joins TRBV28 to TRBJ2-7; possible D gene TRBD2, 6 bases. Per the germline V gene, CDR1 is MDHEN and CDR2 is SYDVKM. V was shortened by 4 bases and J by 6 bases, with 13 bases between the two germline ends. The CDR3 length is 13 residues. The CDR3, as DNA: TGTGCCAGCAGTTCCGGGAAAGCGGGCGAGCAGTACTTC. This translates into CASSSGKAGEQYF. Complete variable domain (other parts from reference TRBV28 and TRBJ2-7): DVKVTQSSRYLVKRTGEKVFLECVQDMDHENMFWYRQDPGLGLRLIYFSYDVKMKEKGDIPEGYSVSREKKERFSLILESASTNQTSMYLCASSSGKAGEQYFGPGTRLTVT.

This clonotype was seen more than once but under ten times. This chain joins TRBV11-1 and TRBJ2-2; 9 nucleotides match TRBD2. V trimming: 4 bases; J trimming: 4 bases; junction bases outside the gene matches: 4. Germline assignment: CDR1 SGHAT and CDR2 FQDESV (reference sequence). This CDR3 spans 15 amino acids. The DNA for the CDR3 is TGTGCCAGCAGCTCGACTAGCGGTCTCACCGGGGAGCTGTTTTTT. Encoded protein: CASSSTSGLTGELFF.

This clonotype was recorded many times. V is TRBV5-6 and J is TRBJ1-5; possible D gene TRBD1, 5 bases. The CDR3 length is 13 residues. The V end was cut by 0 bases, the J end by 6 bases, with 7 bases between. Looked up from germline, CDR1 is SGHDT and CDR2 is YYEEEE. CDR3 protein: CASSLGRGQPQHF. The CDR3 DNA reads TGTGCCAGCAGCTTGGGGAGGGGTCAGCCCCAGCATTTT.

The rearrangement joins TRBV28 to TRBJ2-2, with D perhaps matching TRBD2 (6 bases). V gave up 11 bases and J gave up 5 bases, with 24 bases separating them. Germline CDR1 reads MDHEN; CDR2 reads SYDVKM. This CDR3 spans 16 amino acids. This CDR3 is CAVSPERAPRTGELFF. The DNA of the CDR3 is TGTGCCGTATCCCCGGAGCGGGCCCCAAGAACCGGGGAGCTGTTTTTT.

This clonotype was observed a few times. The chain joins TRBV4-1 to TRBJ2-7; D is possibly TRBD1 (6 bases). Germline CDR1 MGHRA, CDR2 YSYEKL. The length of the CDR3 is 14 residues. The germline V and J ends were trimmed by 0 bases and 4 bases, with 10 bases remaining between them. CDR3 region: CASSQDPGVYEQYF. The CDR3 DNA reads TGCGCCAGCAGCCAAGACCCAGGGGTATACGAGCAGTACTTC.

The chain has TRBV20-1 and TRBJ2-4; TRBD2 matches 11 bases. V lost 3 bases to trimming and J lost 0 bases; unmatched junction nucleotides: 1. Germline V lookup: CDR1 DFQATT, CDR2 SNEGSKA (reference sequence). This CDR3 is built from 15 residues. CDR3 sequence (DNA): TGCAGTGCTAGCGGGACTAGCGGAGCCAAAAACATTCAGTACTTC. Protein: CSASGTSGAKNIQYF.

This clonotype was detected ten times or more. The chain uses TRBV7-6 and TRBJ2-7, with 13 nucleotides matching TRBD2. J gave up 4 bases and V 3 bases, and 6 bases lay outside the gene matches. Germline values: CDR1 SGHVS, CDR2 FNYEAQ. The CDR3 covers 16 residues. As DNA, the CDR3 is TGTGCCAGCAGCTTTCCCAGGACTAGCGGGAGTTACGAGCAGTACTTC. Its translation is CASSFPRTSGSYEQYF.

This clonotype was observed many times. The rearrangement uses TRBV7-2 and TRBJ2-1; the D is unclear. CDR1 is SGHTA, CDR2 FQGNSA, per germline. The CDR3 runs to 15 residues. V was trimmed by 6 bases and J by 1 base, leaving 13 bases between them. The DNA of the CDR3 is TGTGCCAGCAGTCCTGACGCCCGATCCTACAATGAGCAGTTCTTC. It translates to CASSPDARSYNEQFF.

J is TRBJ2-7 and V is TRBV30; 7 nucleotides agree with TRBD1. This CDR3 is 14 amino acids long. Germline CDR1 reads GTSNPN; CDR2 reads SVGIG (reference sequence). Trimming removed 0 bases from V and 5 bases from J; junction bases left unmatched: 7. Here the CDR3 reads CAWSVQGGRHEQYF. CDR3 DNA sequence: TGTGCCTGGAGTGTACAAGGGGGCCGGCACGAGCAGTACTTC.

The chain recombines TRBV7-9 with TRBJ1-5; D gene uncertain. V gave up 5 bases and J gave up 7 bases, with 12 bases separating them. The CDR3 length is 13 residues. Germline CDR1 reads SEHNR; CDR2 reads FQNEAQ (reference sequence). The CDR3 is CASSPARGQPQHF. CDR3 sequence (DNA): TGTGCCAGCAGCCCAGCTAGAGGGCAGCCCCAGCATTTT.

V and J are TRBV7-9 and TRBJ2-2; 10 bases are a match to TRBD1. The germline CDR1 and CDR2 sequences are SEHNR and FQNEAQ (reference sequence). After removal of 6 bases from V and 6 bases from J, the junction contained 13 bases not matched to a gene. The CDR3 is 17 amino acids. CDR3 nucleotides: TGTGCCAGCAGGCAAGACAGGGGGCGCGGTTCGTCCGGGGAGCTGTTTTTT. Encoded protein: CASRQDRGRGSSGELFF.

This clonotype showed up just once. The chain is built from TRBV9 and TRBJ1-2; the D gene is possibly TRBD1 (5 bases). The length of the CDR3 is 14 residues. V was pared by 0 bases and J by 9 bases, with 15 bases between. CDR1 is SGDLS and CDR2 is YYNGEE in the germline V gene. DNA of the CDR3: TGTGCCAGCAGCGTAGCTCCGGCAGGGTGGAGCTACACCTTC. Amino acid sequence: CASSVAPAGWSYTF.

The CDR3: CATSKGQGSEAFF. The CDR3 DNA reads TGTGCCACCAGCAAAGGACAGGGATCTGAAGCTTTCTTT. V usage is TRBV15 and J usage is TRBJ1-1; 8 bases align to TRBD1. Germline CDR1 LNHNV, CDR2 YYDKDF (reference sequence). This CDR3 spans 13 amino acids. The V segment lost 4 bases and the J segment 6 bases; nucleotides outside the gene matches: 4.

This chain uses TRBV20-1 with TRBJ2-7, with 7 bases lining up with TRBD1. V was clipped by 3 bases and J by 2 bases; unmatched bases: 10. The CDR3 sequence is 15 residues long. Germline V gene sequence: CDR1 DFQATT, CDR2 SNEGSKA (reference sequence). This CDR3 reads CSARATGTVTYEQYF. The CDR3 DNA sequence: TGCAGTGCTAGGGCTACCGGGACAGTTACCTACGAGCAGTACTTC.

V is TRBV27 and J is TRBJ1-2; D is perhaps TRBD1 (5 bases). V lost 2 bases and J 5 bases, leaving 12 bases between the germline ends. Germline assignment: CDR1 MNHEY and CDR2 SMNVEV (reference sequence). The CDR3 has 14 amino acids. CDR3 amino acids: CASSLGQGLYGYTF. The DNA of the CDR3 is TGTGCCAGCAGTTTAGGGCAGGGATTGTATGGCTACACCTTC.

This clonotype was recorded at least ten times. The V gene is TRBV7-2, the J gene TRBJ2-5, with unresolved D. Trimming pared 0 bases from V and 2 bases from J, leaving 7 bases between. CDR1 SGHTA and CDR2 FQGNSA come from the germline V gene. The CDR3 sequence is 14 residues long. CDR3 loop: CASSLAVVQETQYF. The CDR3 coding sequence is TGTGCCAGCAGCTTAGCGGTGGTTCAAGAGACCCAGTACTTC. Complete variable domain (other parts from reference TRBV7-2 and TRBJ2-5): GAGVSQSPSNKVTEKGKDVELRCDPISGHTALYWYRQSLGQGLEFLIYFQGNSAPDKSGLPSDRFSAERTGGSVSTLTIQRTQQEDSAVYLCASSLAVVQETQYFGPGTRLLVL.

The sample holds one count of this clonotype. J is TRBJ2-1 and V is TRBV24-1, with a possible D match to TRBD2 (6 bases). CDR3 size: 12 residues. V was shortened by 4 bases and J by 6 bases, with 6 bases between the two germline ends. The germline CDR1 and CDR2 sequences are KGHDR and SFDVKD. CDR3 nucleotide sequence: TGTGCCACCAGTGACGGGGGCAATGAGCAGTTCTTC. Amino acids: CATSDGGNEQFF.